This is a list of T cell receptor beta chains from one sample in a study of blood T cell repertoires in COVID-19. Method: immunoSEQ multiplex PCR; TCRdb's copy keeps in-frame clones and lacks some. The sample contains 250,000 or so clones, around 90% of which appear only once. Material for sequencing was peripheral blood. All receptors come from a man aged 18 to 29 with active or convalescent COVID-19. The CDR3 runs from the conserved cysteine through the conserved F or W. Fields, in order: V gene, clone size, D gene, CDR3 length, J gene, CDR3 DNA, CDR3 protein. The D gene is left open where the match is weak. Size values are once, few and many counts, or a class for expanded clones, and some rows have none.

TRBV5-1	-	-	14	TRBJ1-2	TGCGCCAGCAGCTTGGACGGGGACTGGAAAGGCTACACCTTC	CASSLDGDWKGYTF
TRBV5-1	-	-	14	TRBJ2-6	TGCGCCAGCAGCTTGGAGCCTGGGGCCAACGTCCTGACTTTC	CASSLEPGANVLTF
TRBV10-3	-	-	16	TRBJ1-4	TGTGCCATCAGTGAAGGAGGGGAAGGTACTAATGAAAAACTGTTTTTT	CAISEGGEGTNEKLFF
TRBV6-2/TRBV6-3	-	TRBD1	15	TRBJ2-4	TGTGCCAGCAGTTACGGAAACAGGGGGCTCGGCATTCAGTACTTC	CASSYGNRGLGIQYF
TRBV2	-	TRBD1	12	TRBJ1-6	TGTGCCAGCAAACAGGGGAATTCACCCCTCCACTTT	CASKQGNSPLHF
TRBV30	few	TRBD1	17	TRBJ1-2	TGTGCCTGGAGTGCCGGGACAGGGGGCGATTCTAACTATGGCTACACCTTC	CAWSAGTGGDSNYGYTF
TRBV28	-	-	18	TRBJ2-2	TGTGCCAGCAGTTTATTGGGACTGCCATCCGCGAACACCGGGGAGCTGTTTTTT	CASSLLGLPSANTGELFF
TRBV4-3	-	-	14	TRBJ1-6	TGCGCCAGCAGCCAAGACCCGGGACACTCACCCCTCCACTTT	CASSQDPGHSPLHF
TRBV18	-	-	13	TRBJ2-7	TGTGCCAGCTCACCAACAGCTTCCTACGAGCAGTACTTC	CASSPTASYEQYF
TRBV7-3	few	TRBD1	14	TRBJ2-4	TGTGCCAGCAGCGCGACAGGGTCCCAAAACATTCAGTACTTC	CASSATGSQNIQYF
TRBV6-4	-	TRBD2	15	TRBJ2-2	TGTGCCAGCAGAGCACTAGCGGGAGAATTCGGGGAGCTGTTTTTT	CASRALAGEFGELFF
TRBV2	-	TRBD1	16	TRBJ2-2	TGTGCCAGCCCCTCCGAGGCACAGGGGAGAGCCGGGGAGCTGTTTTTT	CASPSEAQGRAGELFF
TRBV14	-	-	16	TRBJ1-2	TGTGCCAGCAGCCCGCTTGGCTCACCCCATGGCTATGGCTACACCTTC	CASSPLGSPHGYGYTF
TRBV3-1/TRBV3-2	-	TRBD2	17	TRBJ2-7	TGTGCCAGCAGCGAATCTTTGGGACTAGCGAGTTCCTACGAGCAGTACTTC	CASSESLGLASSYEQYF
TRBV2	few	TRBD1	12	TRBJ2-7	TGTGCCAGCAGCTTAGACCGACAGGGAAAGTACTTC	CASSLDRQGKYF
TRBV18	-	TRBD1	16	TRBJ1-5	TGTGCCAGCTCACCCCGTGGACAGGGACCGGTTCAGCCCCAGCATTTT	CASSPRGQGPVQPQHF
TRBV10-1	-	-	15	TRBJ1-4	TGCGCCAGCAGCGCGGGGAGTCGAACTAATGAAAAACTGTTTTTT	CASSAGSRTNEKLFF
TRBV24-1	-	TRBD1	13	TRBJ2-2	TGTGCCACCAGTTTAACTCGGGACAGGGCTCTGTTTTTT	CATSLTRDRALFF
TRBV7-2	-	TRBD1	14	TRBJ1-2	TGTGCCAGCTCTTTACAGGGGCGACAATATGGCTACACCTTC	CASSLQGRQYGYTF
TRBV12-3/TRBV12-4	-	-	13	TRBJ1-1	TGTGCCAGCAGTTATAACCAGGGCACTGAAGCTTTCTTT	CASSYNQGTEAFF
TRBV9	-	TRBD2	15	TRBJ2-3	TGTGCCAGCAGTTCCGCTAGCGGACCCCTAAGGGAGCAGTATTTT	CASSSASGPLREQYF
TRBV27	-	TRBD2	15	TRBJ2-1	TGTGCCAGCAGTCCACGGACTAGCGGAAACAATGAGCAGTTCTTC	CASSPRTSGNNEQFF
TRBV7-3	-	TRBD1	13	TRBJ2-5	TGTGCCAGCAGCCCTGACAGGGCGGAGACCCAGTACTTC	CASSPDRAETQYF
TRBV6-5	-	-	15	TRBJ1-6	TGTGCCAGCAGTTACGGTCTCAGGGTTACTTCACCCCTCCACTTT	CASSYGLRVTSPLHF
TRBV29-1	-	TRBD2	14	TRBJ2-2	TGCAGCGTCGGGACTAGCGGGGGCTCCGGGGAGCTGTTTTTT	CSVGTSGGSGELFF
TRBV5-1	-	TRBD2	18	TRBJ2-1	TGCGCCAGCAGCTTGGAACTAGCGGGAGGCCCCATTTTTAGTGAGCAGTTCTTC	CASSLELAGGPIFSEQFF
TRBV7-8	-	TRBD2	17	TRBJ2-1	TGTGCCAGCAGCTTGGAACATCGGACTAGCGTTCACAATGAGCAGTTCTTC	CASSLEHRTSVHNEQFF
TRBV6-2/TRBV6-3	-	-	14	TRBJ2-7	TGTGCCAGCAGTTACGGGGGGAGAGCCTACGAGCAGTACTTC	CASSYGGRAYEQYF
TRBV30	once	TRBD1	13	TRBJ1-1	TGTGCCTGGTCATACCAGGGGGTCCCTGAAGCTTTCTTT	CAWSYQGVPEAFF
TRBV4-1	-	-	16	TRBJ2-3	TGCGCCAGCAGCCAATGGGGTGAGCGGGGCACAGATACGCAGTATTTT	CASSQWGERGTDTQYF
TRBV7-8	-	TRBD2	15	TRBJ2-7	TGTGCCAGCAGCCCAAATAGCGGGAGGGGGCTCGAGCAGTACTTC	CASSPNSGRGLEQYF
TRBV5-1	-	TRBD2	17	TRBJ2-2	TGCGCCAGCAGCTTGGGTCTTGGCGGGGGTTACACCGGGGAGCTGTTTTTT	CASSLGLGGGYTGELFF
TRBV9	-	-	15	TRBJ2-3	TGTGCCAGCGGAGGGATGGGAACTCCCACAGATACGCAGTATTTT	CASGGMGTPTDTQYF
TRBV6-5	-	TRBD2	15	TRBJ2-7	TGTGCCAGCAGGCAAAGCGGGACTGTCCGGCACGAGCAGTACTTC	CASRQSGTVRHEQYF
TRBV6-5	-	TRBD1	15	TRBJ1-3	TGTGCCAGCAGTTTACAGGGGTCCCCTGGAAACACCATATATTTT	CASSLQGSPGNTIYF
TRBV19	-	TRBD1	15	TRBJ2-5	TGTGCCAGTAGTACAGACAGGGGGGTTGGAGAGACCCAGTACTTC	CASSTDRGVGETQYF
TRBV18	-	-	14	TRBJ2-1	TGTGCCAGCTCACCACCCGACAGTTACAATGAGCAGTTCTTC	CASSPPDSYNEQFF
TRBV27	-	-	15	TRBJ1-5	TGTGCCAGCAGTCCCAGGGATTCCAGCAATCAGCCCCAGCATTTT	CASSPRDSSNQPQHF
TRBV4-3	-	-	15	TRBJ2-1	TGCGCCAGCAGCCAAGTAAATATGCTATCCGATGAGCAGTTCTTC	CASSQVNMLSDEQFF
TRBV19	-	TRBD2	18	TRBJ2-3	TGTGCCAGTAGTTCTAAACTAGCGGGAGTTTATTCGGCAGATACGCAGTATTTT	CASSSKLAGVYSADTQYF
TRBV19	-	TRBD2	15	TRBJ2-3	TGTGCCAGTAGTCCACAGCGGGGCTTCACAGATACGCAGTATTTT	CASSPQRGFTDTQYF
TRBV20-1	many	-	10	TRBJ1-1	TGCAGTGGAAAACAGGGAGAAGCTTTCTTT	CSGKQGEAFF
TRBV29-1	-	TRBD2	15	TRBJ2-1	TGCAGCGCCGAAGGGACTAGCGGGGGGGAAAATGAGCAGTTCTTC	CSAEGTSGGENEQFF
TRBV6-6	-	-	13	TRBJ2-1	TGTGCCAGCAGTTTAGCGGAAACCAATGAGCAGTTCTTC	CASSLAETNEQFF
TRBV28	once	-	12	TRBJ1-4	TGTGCCAGCACACAGTCTAATGAAAAACTGTTTTTT	CASTQSNEKLFF
TRBV5-8	-	TRBD1	16	TRBJ2-7	TGTGCCAGCAGCCAAGCAACGACAGGGGGCTACCACGAGCAGTACTTC	CASSQATTGGYHEQYF
TRBV7-9	-	TRBD1	16	TRBJ1-2	TGTGCCAGCAGCCTTCCACGGACAGGGACGAACTATGGCTACACCTTC	CASSLPRTGTNYGYTF
TRBV9	-	TRBD2	17	TRBJ2-3	TGTGCCAGCAGCGTAGGGGCTAGCGGGGGGCCCACAGATACGCAGTATTTT	CASSVGASGGPTDTQYF
TRBV10-2	few	-	14	TRBJ1-3	TGCGCCTCCCGTCCCGGGGGGCCGGGAAACACCATATATTTT	CASRPGGPGNTIYF
TRBV24-1	-	-	13	TRBJ2-3	TGTGCCACCAGTGACCCCGGACAGCCTACGCAGTATTTT	CATSDPGQPTQYF
TRBV19	-	TRBD1	15	TRBJ1-5	TGTGCCAGTAGTATTCCCCGGGACAGGCTCGGGCCCCAGCATTTT	CASSIPRDRLGPQHF
TRBV29-1	-	TRBD1	14	TRBJ2-5	TGCAGCGTGAGCAAGGGACAGGGTAGAGAGACCCAGTACTTC	CSVSKGQGRETQYF
TRBV11-3	-	TRBD1	13	TRBJ2-1	TGTGCCAGCAGCCAGGGGGCCCACAATGAGCAGTTCTTC	CASSQGAHNEQFF